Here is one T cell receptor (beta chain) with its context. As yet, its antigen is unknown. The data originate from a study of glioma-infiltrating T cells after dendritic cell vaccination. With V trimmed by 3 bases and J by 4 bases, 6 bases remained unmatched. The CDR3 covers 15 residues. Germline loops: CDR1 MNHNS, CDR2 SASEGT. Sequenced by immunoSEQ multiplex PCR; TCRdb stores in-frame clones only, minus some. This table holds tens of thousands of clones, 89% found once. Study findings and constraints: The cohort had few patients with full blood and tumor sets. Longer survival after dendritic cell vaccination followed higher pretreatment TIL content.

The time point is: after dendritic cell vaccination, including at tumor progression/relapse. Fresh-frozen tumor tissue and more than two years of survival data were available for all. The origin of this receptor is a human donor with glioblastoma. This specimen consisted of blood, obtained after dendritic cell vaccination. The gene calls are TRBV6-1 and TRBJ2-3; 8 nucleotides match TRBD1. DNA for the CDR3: TGTGCCAGCAGTGACAGGGGGCATCGCCCAGATACGCAGTATTTT. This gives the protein CASSDRGHRPDTQYF.